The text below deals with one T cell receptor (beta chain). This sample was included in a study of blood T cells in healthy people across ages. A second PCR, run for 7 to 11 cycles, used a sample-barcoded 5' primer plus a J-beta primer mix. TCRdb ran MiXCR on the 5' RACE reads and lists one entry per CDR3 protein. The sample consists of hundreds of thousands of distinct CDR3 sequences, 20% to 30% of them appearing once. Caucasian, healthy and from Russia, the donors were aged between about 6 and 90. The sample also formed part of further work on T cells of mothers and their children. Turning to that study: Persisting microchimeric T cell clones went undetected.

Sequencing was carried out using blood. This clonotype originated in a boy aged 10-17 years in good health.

For the CDR3, the DNA is TGTGCCAGCAGTTTTAGGGGGGCCTACTCCTACGAGCAGTACTTC. Translated: CASSFRGAYSYEQYF. V gene TRBV28 combines with J gene TRBJ2-7; D possibly matches TRBD1 or TRBD2 (6 bases each). Germline V CDR1 and CDR2: MDHEN, SYDVKM. CDR3 length: 15 amino acids. The germline V and J ends were trimmed by 3 bases and 0 bases, with 12 bases remaining between them.